Shown below are 26 T cell receptor beta chains from a single sample sequenced in a study of T cell responses to AZD1222 COVID-19 vaccine. The data were produced by immunoSEQ multiplex PCR, yet TCRdb's version contains in-frame clones alone and is incomplete. This sample yields about 130,000 clones, of which 89% are seen a single time; 8% to 10% belongs to the top ten. The starting material was peripheral blood, obtained 28 days after the second AZD1222 dose. The receptor source for this set is an adult who received the AZD1222 COVID-19 vaccine.

This clone has just one count. The gene calls are TRBV21-1 and TRBJ1-2. TRBV21-1 is flagged as a pseudogene. The CDR3 has 19 amino acids. The CDR3 region has the DNA TGTGCCAGCACCACGGGCAGGCCGGGTGGTTGGGCGGGGAACTATGGCTACACCTTC. Encoded protein: CASTTGRPGGWAGNYGYTF.

V and J are TRBV7-8 and TRBJ2-1; no clear D gene. The CDR3 spans 13 residues. Trimming shortened V by 5 bases and J by 7 bases, and 12 bases separated the two germline ends. Germline CDR1 reads SGHVS; CDR2 reads FQNEAQ. CDR3 region: CASSPKTANEQFF. The CDR3 DNA reads TGTGCCAGCAGCCCAAAGACGGCGAATGAGCAGTTCTTC.

V is TRBV7-9 and J is TRBJ2-7; tentatively, D is TRBD1 (6 bases). Germline CDR1 and CDR2: SEHNR and FQNEAQ (reference sequence). The CDR3 contains 14 residues. Trimming pared 2 bases from V and 0 bases from J, leaving 8 bases between. This chain's CDR3 is CASSLRGGSYEQYF. Written as DNA, the CDR3 is TGTGCCAGCAGCTTAAGAGGGGGCTCCTACGAGCAGTACTTC.

The chain joins TRBV19 to TRBJ2-7, with 12 bases lining up with TRBD2. V trimming: 5 bases; J trimming: 2 bases; junction bases outside the gene matches: 4. This CDR3 is 15 amino acids long. Germline CDR1 LNHDA, CDR2 SQIVND (reference sequence). The CDR3: CASSALAGGPYEQYF. CDR3 DNA sequence: TGTGCCAGTAGTGCACTAGCGGGGGGCCCCTACGAGCAGTACTTC. Full variable domain (missing parts from reference TRBV19 and TRBJ2-7): DGGITQSPKYLFRKEGQNVTLSCEQNLNHDAMYWYRQDPGQGLRLIYYSQIVNDFQKGDIAEGYSVSREKKESFPLTVTSAQKNPTAFYLCASSALAGGPYEQYFGPGTRLTVT.

This clone was seen more than once but under ten times. The rearrangement uses TRBV21-1 and TRBJ2-7. TRBV21-1 is marked as a pseudogene. This CDR3 has 11 amino acids. CDR3 bases: TGTGCCAGCCATTTATCCTACGAGCAGTACTTC. Translating gives CASHLSYEQYF.

The V call is TRBV24-1, the J call TRBJ2-5, with 11 bases that match TRBD1. Germline CDR1 reads KGHDR; CDR2 reads SFDVKD. V lost 7 bases to trimming and J lost 4 bases; unmatched junction nucleotides: 10. The length of the CDR3 is 16 residues. This chain's CDR3 is CATSPGQGAWIETQYF. The CDR3 nucleotides are TGTGCCACCAGCCCCGGACAGGGGGCGTGGATAGAGACCCAGTACTTC.

This clone turned up a few times. The chain links TRBV6-5 to TRBJ2-1; TRBD2 agrees at 9 bases. The CDR3 spans 14 residues. Germline-derived CDR1 and CDR2 are MNHEY and SVGAGI. V lost 2 bases to trimming and J lost 10 bases; unmatched junction nucleotides: 6. The CDR3 region has the DNA TGTGCCAGCAGTTACGGGCTAGCGGGATGGGAGCAGTTCTTC. It codes for CASSYGLAGWEQFF.

CDR3 DNA: TGCGCCAGCAGAAGAGACGCGGGGGTAGATACGCAGTATTTT. Translated: CASRRDAGVDTQYF. The chain recombines TRBV5-1 with TRBJ2-3; 7 positions agree with TRBD2. The CDR3 runs to 14 residues. The germline CDR1 and CDR2 sequences are SGHRS and YFSETQ. Losses at the gene ends were 5 bases for V and 5 bases for J; bases not matched to a gene: 8.

J is TRBJ2-7 and V is TRBV6-5; a possible D gene is TRBD1 (5 bases). The CDR3 totals 15 residues. V was clipped by 0 bases and J by 0 bases, with 9 bases between them. Per germline, CDR1 MNHEY and CDR2 SVGAGI. The CDR3 loop reads CASSYSYRSSYEQYF. CDR3 DNA sequence: TGTGCCAGCAGTTACTCGTACAGGAGCTCCTACGAGCAGTACTTC.

The chain has TRBV18 and TRBJ1-2; TRBD1 agrees at 7 bases. The CDR3 is made up of 14 amino acids. CDR1 KGHSH and CDR2 LQKENI come from the germline V gene. Trimming at V came to 6 bases and at J to 8 bases, leaving 12 bases not matched to a gene. CDR3 sequence (DNA): TGTGCCAGCTCCCCTGGGGTGACAGGGCAAGGCTACACCTTC. The encoded protein is CASSPGVTGQGYTF.

This chain connects TRBV5-1 to TRBJ2-1; TRBD2 matches 10 bases. The CDR3 has 15 amino acids. The germline CDR1 and CDR2 sequences are SGHRS and YFSETQ. Trimming cost V 0 bases and J 7 bases; bases outside gene matches: 4. CDR3 sequence reads: CASSLVAGGLNEQFF. The CDR3 region has the DNA TGCGCCAGCAGCTTGGTAGCGGGGGGACTAAATGAGCAGTTCTTC. Filled out from reference TRBV5-1 and TRBJ2-1, the complete variable domain reads KAGVTQTPRYLIKTRGQQVTLSCSPISGHRSVSWYQQTPGQGLQFLFEYFSETQRNKGNFPGRFSGRQFSNSRSEMNVSTLELGDSALYLCASSLVAGGLNEQFFGPGTRLTVL.

This CDR3 is CASSPTYRDHNEKLFF. For the CDR3, the DNA is TGTGCCAGCAGCCCCACCTACAGGGACCATAATGAAAAACTGTTTTTT. The chain has TRBV4-2 and TRBJ1-4; perhaps TRBD1 as D (6 bases). Trimming cost V 4 bases and J 4 bases, with 16 bases left between them. The CDR3 spans 16 residues. CDR1 is LGHNA, CDR2 YNFKEQ, per germline.

This rearrangement joins TRBV5-1 to TRBJ2-3; TRBD2 agrees at 7 bases. The trim removed 0 bases at V and 0 bases at J, leaving 4 bases unmatched. This CDR3 comprises 16 residues. The germline gives CDR1 SGHRS, CDR2 YFSETQ. The CDR3 nucleotides are TGCGCCAGCAGCTTGGATCCGGGAGGCAGCACAGATACGCAGTATTTT. This encodes CASSLDPGGSTDTQYF.

This rearrangement joins TRBV6-2 or TRBV6-3 to TRBJ2-7; 8 nucleotides match TRBD1. The CDR3 totals 14 residues. Looked up from germline, CDR1 is MNHEY and CDR2 is SVGEGT. V shed 5 bases and J 5 bases; nucleotides not matched to a gene: 8. The CDR3 nucleotides are TGTGCCAGCAGTACAGGGACAGGTATCCACGAGCAGTACTTC. Protein: CASSTGTGIHEQYF.

The V gene is TRBV15, the J gene TRBJ2-7; 10 bases are shared with TRBD2. The CDR3 covers 17 residues. With V trimmed by 0 bases and J by 4 bases, 9 bases remained unmatched. CDR1 LNHNV and CDR2 YYDKDF come from the germline V gene (reference sequence). CDR3 protein: CATSRESSGSRWYEQYF. In nucleotides, the CDR3 is TGTGCCACCAGCAGAGAGTCTAGCGGGAGTAGGTGGTACGAGCAGTACTTC.

Here the CDR3 reads CASSYSRGGTYGYTF. CDR3 bases: TGTGCCAGCAGTTACTCCAGGGGGGGTACCTATGGCTACACCTTC. V usage is TRBV6-5 and J usage is TRBJ1-2; 7 nucleotides match TRBD1. Trimming cost V 0 bases and J 4 bases; bases outside gene matches: 5. This CDR3 has 15 residues. CDR1 and CDR2 (germline): MNHEY, SVGAGI.

The V gene is TRBV19, the J gene TRBJ1-5; tentative D call: TRBD1 (5 bases). The CDR3 has 15 residues. Trimming removed 6 bases from V and 5 bases from J, with 17 bases in between. CDR1 is LNHDA, CDR2 SQIVND, per germline (reference sequence). In nucleotides, the CDR3 is TGTGCCAGTAGAACTCTAATAGGGGCTGATCAGCCCCAGCATTTT. As protein: CASRTLIGADQPQHF.

This clone was found once. V gene TRBV3-1 (or the pseudogene TRBV3-2) combines with J gene TRBJ2-5; no clear D gene. There are 14 residues in the CDR3. Germline lookup yields CDR1 LGHDT and CDR2 YNNKEL (reference sequence). Trimming took 0 bases from V and 5 from J, leaving 10 bases between them. Written as DNA, the CDR3 is TGTGCCAGCAGCCAAGATCCGACCGGGGAGACCCAGTACTTC. Translated, it gives CASSQDPTGETQYF.

The chain recombines TRBV6-2 or TRBV6-3 with TRBJ1-2; weak D call: TRBD1 (5 bases). The V and J ends lost 5 bases and 4 bases respectively, with 14 bases between them. Germline lookup yields CDR1 MNHEY and CDR2 SVGEGT. The CDR3 contains 14 residues. CDR3 amino acids: CASSNPDRPYGYTF. The CDR3 bases are TGTGCCAGCAGTAACCCCGACAGACCCTATGGCTACACCTTC.

The rearrangement uses TRBV7-8 and TRBJ1-5; 7 nucleotides match TRBD1. V shed 8 bases, J shed 7 bases, and the junction held 11 bases outside the gene matches. The CDR3 length is 14 residues. Germline lookup yields CDR1 SGHVS and CDR2 FQNEAQ. In nucleotides, the CDR3 is TGTGCCAGCTCCCTAGACAGGGTCGGGCAGCCCCAGCATTTT. This translates into CASSLDRVGQPQHF.

This clone was observed a handful of times. V and J are TRBV7-3 and TRBJ1-6; D gene uncertain. Trimming stripped 5 bases from V and 9 bases from J, with 8 bases between. The V gene's germline CDR1 is SGHTA and CDR2 FQGTGA. This CDR3 contains 12 residues. The CDR3 nucleotides read TGTGCCAGCAGCCACCCGGGTTCACCCCTCCACTTT. This codes for CASSHPGSPLHF.

The chain combines TRBV25-1 with TRBJ2-2; tentatively, D is TRBD2 (5 bases). Germline CDR1 and CDR2: MGHDK and SYGVNS. The V end was cut by 6 bases, the J end by 5 bases, with 16 bases between. CDR3 size: 15 residues. The CDR3 protein is CASRDPRVGTGELFF. DNA of the CDR3: TGTGCCAGCAGGGACCCGAGGGTCGGGACCGGGGAGCTGTTTTTT.

The chain combines TRBV7-9 with TRBJ1-4, with D possibly matching TRBD1 (6 bases). With 1 base removed from V and 5 bases from J, the gap between germline ends came to 14 bases. This CDR3 comprises 16 residues. Per the germline V gene, CDR1 is SEHNR and CDR2 is FQNEAQ (reference sequence). CDR3 DNA: TGTGCCAGCAGCTTAGGGCAGGGGAAGGGGAATGAAAAACTGTTTTTT. Amino acid sequence: CASSLGQGKGNEKLFF.

The CDR3 nucleotides read TGTGCCAGTAGTGGAAGAGATGGCTACACCTTC. Residues: CASSGRDGYTF. The chain links TRBV19 to TRBJ1-2; unclear D gene. Germline-derived CDR1 and CDR2 are LNHDA and SQIVND (reference sequence). The CDR3 has 11 residues. The germline V and J ends were trimmed by 5 bases and 6 bases, with 7 bases remaining between them.

Comment on this clone: Additional DNA sequences in this sample encode the identical CDR3. The genes are TRBV5-1 and TRBJ1-5; D uncertain. CDR3 length: 15 residues. Germline loops: CDR1 SGHRS, CDR2 YFSETQ. V was pared by 4 bases and J by 0 bases, with 11 bases between. DNA for the CDR3: TGCGCCAGCAGCGAGGGCGGGAATAGCAATCAGCCCCAGCATTTT. It encodes CASSEGGNSNQPQHF. The full variable domain, in which reference TRBV5-1 and TRBJ1-5 provide the parts outside the CDR3, is KAGVTQTPRYLIKTRGQQVTLSCSPISGHRSVSWYQQTPGQGLQFLFEYFSETQRNKGNFPGRFSGRQFSNSRSEMNVSTLELGDSALYLCASSEGGNSNQPQHFGDGTRLSIL.

The gene calls are TRBV19 and TRBJ1-5, with 7 nucleotides matching TRBD1. This CDR3 is built from 16 residues. V shed 5 bases, J shed 1 base, and the junction held 8 bases outside the gene matches. CDR1 is LNHDA and CDR2 is SQIVND in the germline V gene (reference sequence). DNA of the CDR3: TGTGCCAGTAGTGGTCGAACAGGGGTCAGCAATCAGCCCCAGCATTTT. Its protein is CASSGRTGVSNQPQHF.